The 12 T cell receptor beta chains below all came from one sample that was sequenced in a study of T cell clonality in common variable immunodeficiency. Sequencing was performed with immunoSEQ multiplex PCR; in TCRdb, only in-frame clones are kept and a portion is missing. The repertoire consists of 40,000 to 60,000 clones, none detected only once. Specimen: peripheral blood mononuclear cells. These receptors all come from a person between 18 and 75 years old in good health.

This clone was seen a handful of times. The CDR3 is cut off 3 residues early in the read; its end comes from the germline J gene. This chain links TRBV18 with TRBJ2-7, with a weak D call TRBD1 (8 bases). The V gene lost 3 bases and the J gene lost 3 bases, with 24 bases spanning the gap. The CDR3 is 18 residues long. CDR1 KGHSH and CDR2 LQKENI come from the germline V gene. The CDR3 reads CASSPLPTHRGGRYEQYF. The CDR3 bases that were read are TGTGCCAGCTCACCGCTGCCCACTCACAGGGGGGGACGCTACGAG.

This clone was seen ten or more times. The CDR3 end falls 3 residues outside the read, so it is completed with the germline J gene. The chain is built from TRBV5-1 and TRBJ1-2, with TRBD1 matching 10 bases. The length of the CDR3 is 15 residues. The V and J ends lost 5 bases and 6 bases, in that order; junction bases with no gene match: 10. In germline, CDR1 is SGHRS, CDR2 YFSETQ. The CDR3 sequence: CASSSTGGSLHGYTF. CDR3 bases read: TGCGCCAGCAGTTCGACAGGGGGCAGTCTCCATGGC.

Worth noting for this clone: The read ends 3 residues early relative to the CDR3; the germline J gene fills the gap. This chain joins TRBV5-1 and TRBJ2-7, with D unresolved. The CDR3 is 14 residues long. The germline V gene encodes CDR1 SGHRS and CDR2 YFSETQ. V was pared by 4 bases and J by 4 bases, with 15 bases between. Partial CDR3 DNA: TGCGCCAGCAGCCCCGGGTCATCCCTGTACGAG. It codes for CASSPGSSLYE. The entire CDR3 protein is CASSPGSSLYEQYF.

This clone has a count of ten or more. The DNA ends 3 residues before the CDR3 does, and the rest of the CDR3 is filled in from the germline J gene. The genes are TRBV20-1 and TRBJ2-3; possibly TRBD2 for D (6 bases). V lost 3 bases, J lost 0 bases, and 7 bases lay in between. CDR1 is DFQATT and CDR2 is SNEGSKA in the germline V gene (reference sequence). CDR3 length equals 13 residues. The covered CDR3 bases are TGCAGTGCTAGGCGGGGCAGCACAGATACG. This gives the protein CSARRGSTDT. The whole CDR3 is CSARRGSTDTQYF.

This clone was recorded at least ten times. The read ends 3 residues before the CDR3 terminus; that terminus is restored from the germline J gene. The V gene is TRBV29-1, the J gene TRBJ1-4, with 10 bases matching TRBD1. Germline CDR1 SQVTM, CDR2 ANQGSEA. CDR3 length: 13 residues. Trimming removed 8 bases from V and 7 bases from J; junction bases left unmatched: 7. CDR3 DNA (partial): TGCAGCATCTCGACAGGGGGCACTGAAAAA. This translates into CSISTGGTEK. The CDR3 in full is CSISTGGTEKLFF.

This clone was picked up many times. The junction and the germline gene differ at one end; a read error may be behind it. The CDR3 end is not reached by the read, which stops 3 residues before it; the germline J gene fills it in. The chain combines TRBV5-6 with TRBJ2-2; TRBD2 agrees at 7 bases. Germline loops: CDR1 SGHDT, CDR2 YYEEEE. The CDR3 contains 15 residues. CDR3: CASRATGRGTGGLFF. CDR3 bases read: TGTGCCAGCAGAGCGACGGGGAGGGGCACCGGGGGG.

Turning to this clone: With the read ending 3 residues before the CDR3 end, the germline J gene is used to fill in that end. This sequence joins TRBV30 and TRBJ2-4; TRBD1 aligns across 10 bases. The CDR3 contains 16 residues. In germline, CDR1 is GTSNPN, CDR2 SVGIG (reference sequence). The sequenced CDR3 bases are TGTGCCTGGCTACAAACCGGGACAGGGGTTAACTATGGT. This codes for CAWLQTGTGVNYG. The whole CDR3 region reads CAWLQTGTGVNYGQYF.

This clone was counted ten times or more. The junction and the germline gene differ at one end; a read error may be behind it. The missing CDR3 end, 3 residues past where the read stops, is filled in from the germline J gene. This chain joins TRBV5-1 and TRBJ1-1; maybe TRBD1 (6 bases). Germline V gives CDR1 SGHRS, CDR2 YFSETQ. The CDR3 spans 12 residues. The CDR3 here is CASSVGDTEAFF. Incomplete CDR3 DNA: TGCGCCAGCAGCGTGGGGGACACGGAA.

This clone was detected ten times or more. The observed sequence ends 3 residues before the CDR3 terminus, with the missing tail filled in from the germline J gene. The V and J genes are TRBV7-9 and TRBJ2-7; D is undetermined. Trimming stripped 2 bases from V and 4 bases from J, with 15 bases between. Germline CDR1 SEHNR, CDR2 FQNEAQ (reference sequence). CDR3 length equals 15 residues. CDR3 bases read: TGTGCCAGCAGCTTAAGTCCAAACAGTCCATACGAG. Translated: CASSLSPNSPYE. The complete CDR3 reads CASSLSPNSPYEQYF.

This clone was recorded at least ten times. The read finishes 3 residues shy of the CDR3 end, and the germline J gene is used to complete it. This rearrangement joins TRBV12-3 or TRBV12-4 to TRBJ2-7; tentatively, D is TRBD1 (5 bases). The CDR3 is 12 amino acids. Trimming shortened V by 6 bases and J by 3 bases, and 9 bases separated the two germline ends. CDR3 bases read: TGTGCCAGCAGCCAGGACATCTACGAG. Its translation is CASSQDIYE. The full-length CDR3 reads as CASSQDIYEQYF.

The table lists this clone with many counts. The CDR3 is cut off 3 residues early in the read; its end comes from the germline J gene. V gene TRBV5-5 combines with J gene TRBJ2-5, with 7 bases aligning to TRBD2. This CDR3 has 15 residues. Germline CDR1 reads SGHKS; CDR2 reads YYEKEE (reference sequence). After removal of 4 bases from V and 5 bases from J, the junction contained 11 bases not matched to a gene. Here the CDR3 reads CASSQGSSGPETQYF. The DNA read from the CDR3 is TGTGCCAGCAGCCAGGGATCTAGCGGACCTGAGACC.

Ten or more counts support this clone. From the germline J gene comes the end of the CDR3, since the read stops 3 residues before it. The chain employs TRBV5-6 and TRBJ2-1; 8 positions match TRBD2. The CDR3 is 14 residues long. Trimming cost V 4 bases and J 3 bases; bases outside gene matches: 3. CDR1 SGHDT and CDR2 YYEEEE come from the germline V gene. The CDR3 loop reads CASSLSGDYNEQFF. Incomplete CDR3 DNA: TGTGCCAGCAGCCTTAGCGGGGACTACAATGAG.